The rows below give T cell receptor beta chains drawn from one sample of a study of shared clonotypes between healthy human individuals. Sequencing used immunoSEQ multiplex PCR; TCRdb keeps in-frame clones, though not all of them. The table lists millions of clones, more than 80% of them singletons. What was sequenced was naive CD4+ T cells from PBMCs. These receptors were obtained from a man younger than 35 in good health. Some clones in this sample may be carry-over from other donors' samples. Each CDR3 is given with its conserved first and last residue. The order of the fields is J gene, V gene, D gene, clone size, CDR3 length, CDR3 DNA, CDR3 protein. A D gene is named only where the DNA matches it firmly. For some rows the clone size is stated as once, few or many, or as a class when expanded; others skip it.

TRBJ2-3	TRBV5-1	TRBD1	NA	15	TGCGCCAGCAAACTCCTTGGACAGGGTGGAGATACGCAGTATTTT	CASKLLGQGGDTQYF
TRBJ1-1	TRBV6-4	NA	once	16	TGTGCCAGCAGTGTAGAGGGAGGGTCAATCGTCACTGAAGCTTTCTTT	CASSVEGGSIVTEAFF
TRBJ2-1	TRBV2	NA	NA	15	TGTGCCAGCAAGCTTAGCGGCCCTGGAAAAGATGAGCAGTTCTTC	CASKLSGPGKDEQFF
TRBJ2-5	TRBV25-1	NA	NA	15	TGTGCCACCTCCCGTGGGGCGGGCTTCCAAGAGACCCAGTACTTC	CATSRGAGFQETQYF
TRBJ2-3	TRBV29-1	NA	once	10	TGCAGCGCTGGGACAGATACGCAGTATTTT	CSAGTDTQYF
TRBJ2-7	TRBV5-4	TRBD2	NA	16	TGTGCCAGCAGCTTTACTGGGACTAGCGTCTCCTACGAGCAGTACTTC	CASSFTGTSVSYEQYF
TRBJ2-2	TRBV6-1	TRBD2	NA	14	TGTGCCGGATCGTGGCGGGAGGGTACCGGGGAGCTGTTTTTT	CAGSWREGTGELFF
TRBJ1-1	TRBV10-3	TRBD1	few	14	TGTGCCATCAGCCCCGGGACAGGGAAAACTGAAGCTTTCTTT	CAISPGTGKTEAFF
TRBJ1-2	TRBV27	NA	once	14	TGTGCCAGCAGGATGACAGGCGGAAACTATGGCTACACCTTC	CASRMTGGNYGYTF
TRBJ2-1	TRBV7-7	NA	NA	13	TGTGCCAGCAGCTTACCCGGGGGCAATGAGCAGTTCTTC	CASSLPGGNEQFF
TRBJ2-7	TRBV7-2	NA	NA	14	TGTGCCAGCAGCCTTGGCGGGGCGCTCCACGAGCAGTACTTC	CASSLGGALHEQYF
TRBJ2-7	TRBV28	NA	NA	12	TGTGCCAGCACGGACACCTCCTACGAGCAGTACTTC	CASTDTSYEQYF
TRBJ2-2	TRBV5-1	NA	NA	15	TGCGCCAGCAGCTTGGATAAACCCAACACCGGGGAGCTGTTTTTT	CASSLDKPNTGELFF
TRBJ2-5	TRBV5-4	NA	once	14	TGTGCCAGCAGCTTTATGGGATCACAGGAGACCCAGTACTTC	CASSFMGSQETQYF
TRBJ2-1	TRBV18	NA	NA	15	TGTGCCAGCTCACCAGTGACCCCCTTGGACAATGAGCAGTTCTTC	CASSPVTPLDNEQFF
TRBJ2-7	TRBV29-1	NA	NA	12	TGCAGCGTTGCTGTGACGGCGGACGAGCAGTACTTC	CSVAVTADEQYF
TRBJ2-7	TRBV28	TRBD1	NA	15	TGTGCCAGCAGACCGGCCTACAGGGGGCGCCTCGAGCAGTACTTC	CASRPAYRGRLEQYF
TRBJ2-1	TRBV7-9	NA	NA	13	TGTGCCAGCAGCTTAGGTAACTACAATGAGCAGTTCTTC	CASSLGNYNEQFF
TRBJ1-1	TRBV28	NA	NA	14	TGTGCCAGCATCCAGGGTACCCCGGGGACTGAAGCTTTCTTT	CASIQGTPGTEAFF
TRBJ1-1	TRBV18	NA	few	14	TGTGCCAGCTCACCCGGCGGGGTAGGGACTGAAGCTTTCTTT	CASSPGGVGTEAFF
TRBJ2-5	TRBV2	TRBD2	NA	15	TGTGCCAGCAGTGTAGCGGGAGGGCTGCAAGAGACCCAGTACTTC	CASSVAGGLQETQYF
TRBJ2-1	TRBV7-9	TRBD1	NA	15	TGTGCCGGATTCGGGACAGACCGCTCCTACAATGAGCAGTTCTTC	CAGFGTDRSYNEQFF
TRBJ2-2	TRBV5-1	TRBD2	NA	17	TGCGCCAGCAGCCTCCCCGTCGGGACTAGCGGGACCGGGGAGCTGTTTTTT	CASSLPVGTSGTGELFF
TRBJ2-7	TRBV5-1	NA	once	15	TGCGCCAGCAGCTTGGAGCTCCGGTTGGGCACCGAGCAGTACTTC	CASSLELRLGTEQYF
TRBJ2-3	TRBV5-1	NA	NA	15	TGCGCCAGCAGCTTGCCCGGGTCCGGCACAGATACGCAGTATTTT	CASSLPGSGTDTQYF
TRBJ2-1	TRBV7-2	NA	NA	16	TGTGCCAGCAGCCCCCCAGGACAGAGAAGCTACAATGAGCAGTTCTTC	CASSPPGQRSYNEQFF
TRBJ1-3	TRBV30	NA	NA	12	TGTGCCTGGGCACGGGCGGGAAACACCATATATTTT	CAWARAGNTIYF